This T cell receptor (beta chain) appears in the sequencing data of a study of T cells in localized non-small cell lung cancer. Study-wide points: Sequence data derive from only one tumor region, so heterogeneity remains possible. Greater T cell density in blood accompanied longer overall survival. Appearance in adjacent lung was seen for a median 57 of the top 100 tumor clones. The study found T cell clonality highest in uninvolved adjacent lung, above tumor.

Sequencing used immunoSEQ multiplex PCR; TCRdb keeps in-frame clones, though not all of them. The data hold tens of thousands of clones, with 81% observed a single time. Concerning this clone: The antigen is unknown.

Specimen: peripheral blood mononuclear cells, collected before any cancer treatment. This clonotype was sampled from a man aged 35-69 years with stage III lung adenocarcinoma.

The CDR3 region is CASMRGTTGETQYF. The CDR3 DNA follows: TGTGCCAGCATGAGGGGGACCACTGGAGAGACCCAGTACTTC. The genes are TRBV7-2 and TRBJ2-5, with a tentative D call TRBD1 (6 bases). This CDR3 region has 14 residues. V lost 7 bases to trimming and J lost 4 bases, with 16 bases between them. Germline V gives CDR1 SGHTA, CDR2 FQGNSA.